A selection of T cell receptor beta chains follows, all from one sample in a study of OX40 agonist ivuxolimab in advanced cancers. Clones were read by immunoSEQ multiplex PCR, and TCRdb kept only the in-frame ones, dropping some. The table includes around 62,000 clones, approximately 82% detected once. The sequencing here drew on CD4+ or CD8+ T cells sorted from blood, taken in a trial of the OX40 agonist ivuxolimab. Every receptor here comes from an adult with an advanced solid tumor such as melanoma, head and neck, liver or kidney cancer. CDR3s include the opening cysteine and the closing phenylalanine or tryptophan. D genes are given only for firm matches. Some rows mark clone size as missing; the rest say once, few, many or name a class of expanded clone.

-	TRBV10-3	-	TRBJ1-1	CAISVSSPPGGTEAFF	TGTGCCATCAGTGTCTCGAGCCCCCCGGGAGGCACTGAAGCTTTCTTT
-	TRBV6-5	TRBD1	TRBJ1-2	CASRRGQGDGYTF	TGTGCCAGCAGACGGGGACAGGGCGATGGCTACACCTTC
-	TRBV5-1	-	TRBJ2-3	CASSSTGLLLTDTQYF	TGCGCCAGCAGCTCCACGGGCCTTCTCCTAACAGATACGCAGTATTTT
-	TRBV7-9	-	TRBJ1-2	CASTYRDTGGYTF	TGTGCCAGCACTTACCGGGACACAGGAGGCTACACCTTC
-	TRBV7-2	-	TRBJ2-3	CASSLAGTVDTQYF	TGTGCCAGCAGCTTAGCGGGAACAGTAGATACGCAGTATTTT
once	TRBV9	-	TRBJ1-4	CASSLEDEKLFF	TGTGCCAGCAGCTTGGAAGATGAAAAACTGTTTTTT
-	TRBV9	-	TRBJ1-4	CASSSTATNEKLFF	TGTGCCAGCAGCTCTACAGCAACTAATGAAAAACTGTTTTTT
-	TRBV4-3	TRBD2	TRBJ2-7	CASSQEPRGREGLSYEQYF	TGCGCCAGCAGCCAAGAGCCGCGCGGGCGGGAGGGTCTGTCCTACGAGCAGTACTTC
-	TRBV2	-	TRBJ2-7	CASSDLRQETYEQYF	TGTGCCAGCAGCGACCTGAGACAGGAGACCTACGAGCAGTACTTC
-	TRBV28	-	TRBJ1-2	CASEARNYGYTF	TGTGCCAGCGAGGCCAGGAACTATGGCTACACCTTC
-	TRBV28	TRBD1	TRBJ1-1	CASSSGQGRAFF	TGTGCCAGCAGTTCCGGACAGGGGAGGGCTTTCTTT